One sample yielded the 22 T cell receptor beta chains listed below, sequenced in a study of T cells expressing NK-cell markers. TCRdb derives one entry per CDR3 protein from the 5' RACE reads, leaving out DNA. The listing records 550,000 to 600,000 distinct CDR3 sequences. Sequencing was carried out using blood T cells: a sorted CD56 or NKG2C T cell subset, CD4+ or CD8+ T cells, or bulk PBMC T cells (not recorded which). Receptors were obtained from a young man in good health.

CDR3 residues: CASSFYRGDFNEQFF. The chain combines TRBV7-9 with TRBJ2-1; the TCRdb call, TRBD1, lacks DNA for checking. The germline CDR1 and CDR2 sequences are SEHNR and FQNEAQ (reference sequence). The CDR3 sequence is 15 residues long.

The chain uses TRBV7-9 and TRBJ2-6; the D call from TCRdb, TRBD2, cannot be confirmed without DNA. CDR3 length: 17 amino acids. The germline CDR1 and CDR2 sequences are SEHNR and FQNEAQ (reference sequence). The CDR3 loop reads CASRSAGGTSGANVLTF. Based on the CDR3 plus reference TRBV7-9 and TRBJ2-6, the full variable domain is DTGVSQNPRHKITKRGQNVTFRCDPISEHNRLYWYRQTLGQGPEFLTYFQNEAQLEKSRLLSDRFSAERPKGSFSTLEIQRTEQGDSAMYLCASRSAGGTSGANVLTFGAGSRLTVL.

The rearrangement uses TRBV5-5 and TRBJ1-2; the TCRdb D gene call, TRBD1, has no DNA to confirm it. Germline CDR1 reads SGHKS; CDR2 reads YYEKEE (reference sequence). The CDR3 spans 14 residues. Here the CDR3 reads CASSSGTGLSGYTF.

J is TRBJ2-4 and V is TRBV20-1. The germline V gene has CDR1 DFQATT and CDR2 SNEGSKA (reference sequence). The CDR3 runs 13 residues. CDR3 in amino acids: CSASGQEKNIQYF.

The rearrangement uses TRBV6-6 and TRBJ2-7; there is no DNA to check the TCRdb D call of TRBD2. The CDR3 has 13 residues. Germline assignment: CDR1 MNHNY and CDR2 SVGAGI (reference sequence). The CDR3 protein is CASRLAGGPGQYF.

The rearrangement joins TRBV20-1 to TRBJ2-4; the TCRdb call, TRBD1, lacks DNA for checking. Germline assignment: CDR1 DFQATT and CDR2 SNEGSKA (reference sequence). This CDR3 region has 14 residues. CDR3 sequence: CSARDLGVLDIQYF.

The rearrangement links TRBV20-1 to TRBJ2-3; the D call of TRBD2 rests on TCRdb alone, since no DNA is present to check it. The CDR3 is 15 residues long. Germline lookup yields CDR1 DFQATT and CDR2 SNEGSKA (reference sequence). The CDR3 loop is CSATSSEGFPDTQYF.

The gene calls are TRBV6-2 or TRBV6-3 and TRBJ1-2; the D gene TCRdb calls, TRBD1, cannot be checked with no DNA. The CDR3 totals 12 residues. Germline V CDR1 and CDR2: MNHEY, SVGEGT. CDR3 loop: CASSYGGSGYTF.

The chain has TRBV28 and TRBJ2-1; without DNA, the TCRdb call of TRBD1 cannot be checked. Germline values: CDR1 MDHEN, CDR2 SYDVKM. The CDR3 has 12 residues. The CDR3 loop is CASSFRVPEQFF.

This chain connects TRBV28 to TRBJ2-3; TCRdb calls TRBD2, which cannot be checked without DNA. The germline gives CDR1 MDHEN, CDR2 SYDVKM. CDR3 length: 13 amino acids. CDR3 protein: CASSSRGRTAQYF.

The V call is TRBV5-5, the J call TRBJ2-1; TCRdb reports TRBD2, a call that lacks DNA to check it against. Germline values: CDR1 SGHKS, CDR2 YYEKEE (reference sequence). The CDR3 is 15 residues long. CDR3 sequence reads: CASSSGLAGWFEQFF.

The V gene is TRBV12-3 or TRBV12-4, the J gene TRBJ2-7. The length of the CDR3 is 12 residues. The CDR3: CASSSQTYEQYF.

The rearrangement uses TRBV7-2 and TRBJ2-3. This CDR3 spans 13 amino acids. Germline-derived CDR1 and CDR2 are SGHTA and FQGNSA. CDR3 loop: CASSFAGEDTQYF.

The chain joins TRBV7-2 to TRBJ2-5; absent DNA, TCRdb's TRBD2 call cannot be checked. The CDR3 sequence is 16 residues long. Germline V gene data show CDR1 as SGHTA and CDR2 as FQGNSA. The chain's CDR3 is CASSPGLAAYQETQYF.

The V gene is TRBV5-1, the J gene TRBJ2-1; TCRdb's assignment of TRBD2 cannot be checked, as there is no DNA. Germline loops: CDR1 SGHRS, CDR2 YFSETQ. There are 16 residues in the CDR3. The CDR3: CASAPPRAMLDNEQFF. Based on the CDR3 plus reference TRBV5-1 and TRBJ2-1, the full variable domain is KAGVTQTPRYLIKTRGQQVTLSCSPISGHRSVSWYQQTPGQGLQFLFEYFSETQRNKGNFPGRFSGRQFSNSRSEMNVSTLELGDSALYLCASAPPRAMLDNEQFFGPGTRLTVL.

The chain is built from TRBV18 and TRBJ2-5; TCRdb proposes TRBD1, but this gene call is untestable without DNA. CDR3 size: 14 residues. The germline V gene encodes CDR1 KGHSH and CDR2 LQKENI. The CDR3 spells CASSPRDVRETQYF.

The chain recombines TRBV3-1 with TRBJ2-1; the D gene TCRdb calls, TRBD2, cannot be checked with no DNA. The CDR3 is 17 residues long. Germline CDR1 LGHDT, CDR2 YNNKEL (reference sequence). CDR3 loop: CASSQPTLAGAANEQFF.

CDR3 sequence: CASSLFQGARNTQYF. The V call is TRBV5-5, the J call TRBJ2-3; TCRdb returns TRBD1, unconfirmable since there is no DNA. The CDR3 totals 15 residues. Germline CDR1 SGHKS, CDR2 YYEKEE (reference sequence). Using reference TRBV5-5 and TRBJ2-3 for the parts outside the CDR3, the full variable domain is DAGVTQSPTHLIKTRGQQVTLRCSPISGHKSVSWYQQVLGQGPQFIFQYYEKEERGRGNFPDRFSARQFPNYSSELNVNALLLGDSALYLCASSLFQGARNTQYFGPGTRLTVL.

The rearrangement uses TRBV16 and TRBJ2-1; TCRdb's D call, TRBD1, is unchecked because there is no DNA. The CDR3 consists of 14 residues. Germline CDR1 and CDR2: KGHSY and FQNENV. CDR3 in amino acids: CASSQGQGNNEQFF.

The V call is TRBV9, the J call TRBJ2-5; no DNA is available, so the TRBD2 call from TCRdb remains unchecked. The CDR3 runs 16 residues. Germline V gene data show CDR1 as SGDLS and CDR2 as YYNGEE. This chain's CDR3 is CASSAVAGAWGETQYF.

The chain is built from TRBV11-2 and TRBJ2-7; lacking DNA, the TRBD2 call made by TCRdb goes unchecked. This CDR3 comprises 13 residues. Per germline, CDR1 SGHAT and CDR2 FQNNGV. This CDR3 reads CASSHGLSYEQYF.

The genes are TRBV6-5 and TRBJ2-1. Germline V CDR1 and CDR2: MNHEY, SVGAGI. CDR3 length equals 15 residues. This CDR3 reads CASSYTGTYYNEQFF.